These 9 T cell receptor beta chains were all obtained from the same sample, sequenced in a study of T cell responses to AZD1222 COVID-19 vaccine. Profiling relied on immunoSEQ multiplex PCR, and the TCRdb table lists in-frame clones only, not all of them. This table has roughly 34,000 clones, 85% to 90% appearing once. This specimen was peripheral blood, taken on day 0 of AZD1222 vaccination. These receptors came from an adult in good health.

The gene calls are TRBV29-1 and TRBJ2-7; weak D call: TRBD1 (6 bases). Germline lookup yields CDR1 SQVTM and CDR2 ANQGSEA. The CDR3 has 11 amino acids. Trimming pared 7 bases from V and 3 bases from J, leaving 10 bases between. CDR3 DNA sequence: TGCAGCGCCATACAGGGCTACGAGCAGTACTTC. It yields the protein CSAIQGYEQYF.

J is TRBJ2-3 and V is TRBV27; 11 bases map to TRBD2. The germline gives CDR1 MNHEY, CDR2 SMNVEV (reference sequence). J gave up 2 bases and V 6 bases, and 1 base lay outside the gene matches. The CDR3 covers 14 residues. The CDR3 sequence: CASRLAGVTDTQYF. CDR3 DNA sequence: TGTGCCAGCAGACTAGCGGGAGTCACAGATACGCAGTATTTT.

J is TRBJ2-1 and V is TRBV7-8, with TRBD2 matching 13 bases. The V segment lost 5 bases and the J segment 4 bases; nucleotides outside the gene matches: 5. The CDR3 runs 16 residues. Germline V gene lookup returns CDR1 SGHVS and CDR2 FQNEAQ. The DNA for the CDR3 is TGTGCCAGCAGCCGGACGGGACTAGCGGGGTACAATGAGCAGTTCTTC. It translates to CASSRTGLAGYNEQFF. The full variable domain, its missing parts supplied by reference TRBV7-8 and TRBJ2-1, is GAGVSQSPRYKVAKRGQDVALRCDPISGHVSLFWYQQALGQGPEFLTYFQNEAQLDKSGLPSDRFFAERPEGSVSTLKIQRTQQEDSAVYLCASSRTGLAGYNEQFFGPGTRLTVL.

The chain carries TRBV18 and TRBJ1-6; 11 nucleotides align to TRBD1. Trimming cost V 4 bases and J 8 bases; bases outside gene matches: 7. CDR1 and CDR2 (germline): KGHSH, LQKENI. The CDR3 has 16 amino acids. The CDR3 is CASSLGQGVTDSPLHF. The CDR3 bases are TGTGCCAGCTCACTGGGACAGGGGGTTACGGATTCACCCCTCCACTTT.

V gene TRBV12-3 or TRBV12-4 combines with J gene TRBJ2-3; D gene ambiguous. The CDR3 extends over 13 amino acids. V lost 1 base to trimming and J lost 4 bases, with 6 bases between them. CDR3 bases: TGTGCCAGCAGTTTAGTGCAACCAGATACGCAGTATTTT. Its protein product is CASSLVQPDTQYF.

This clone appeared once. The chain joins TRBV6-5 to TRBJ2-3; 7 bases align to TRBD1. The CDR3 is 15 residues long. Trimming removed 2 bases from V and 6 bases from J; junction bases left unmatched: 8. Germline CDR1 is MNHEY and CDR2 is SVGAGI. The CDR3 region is CASSYNRGAGDTQYF. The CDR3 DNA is TGTGCCAGCAGTTACAACAGGGGAGCAGGTGATACGCAGTATTTT.

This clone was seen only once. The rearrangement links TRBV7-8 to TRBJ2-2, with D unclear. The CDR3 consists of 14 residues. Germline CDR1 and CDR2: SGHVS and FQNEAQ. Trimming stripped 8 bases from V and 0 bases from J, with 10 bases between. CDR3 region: CASLRFANTGELFF. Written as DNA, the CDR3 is TGTGCCAGCTTGAGGTTCGCGAACACCGGGGAGCTGTTTTTT. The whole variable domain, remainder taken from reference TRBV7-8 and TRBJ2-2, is GAGVSQSPRYKVAKRGQDVALRCDPISGHVSLFWYQQALGQGPEFLTYFQNEAQLDKSGLPSDRFFAERPEGSVSTLKIQRTQQEDSAVYLCASLRFANTGELFFGEGSRLTVL.

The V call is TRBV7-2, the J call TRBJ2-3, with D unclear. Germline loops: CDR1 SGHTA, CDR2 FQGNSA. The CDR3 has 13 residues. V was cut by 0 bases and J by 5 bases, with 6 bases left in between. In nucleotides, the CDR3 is TGTGCCAGCAGCTTAGCGCGTAAAGATACGCAGTATTTT. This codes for CASSLARKDTQYF.

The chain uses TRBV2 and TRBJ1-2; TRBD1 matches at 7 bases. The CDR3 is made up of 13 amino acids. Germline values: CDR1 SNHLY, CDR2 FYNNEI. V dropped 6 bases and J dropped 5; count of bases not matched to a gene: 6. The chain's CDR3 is CASRIQGRYGYTF. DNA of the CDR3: TGTGCCAGCAGGATACAGGGGCGATATGGCTACACCTTC.